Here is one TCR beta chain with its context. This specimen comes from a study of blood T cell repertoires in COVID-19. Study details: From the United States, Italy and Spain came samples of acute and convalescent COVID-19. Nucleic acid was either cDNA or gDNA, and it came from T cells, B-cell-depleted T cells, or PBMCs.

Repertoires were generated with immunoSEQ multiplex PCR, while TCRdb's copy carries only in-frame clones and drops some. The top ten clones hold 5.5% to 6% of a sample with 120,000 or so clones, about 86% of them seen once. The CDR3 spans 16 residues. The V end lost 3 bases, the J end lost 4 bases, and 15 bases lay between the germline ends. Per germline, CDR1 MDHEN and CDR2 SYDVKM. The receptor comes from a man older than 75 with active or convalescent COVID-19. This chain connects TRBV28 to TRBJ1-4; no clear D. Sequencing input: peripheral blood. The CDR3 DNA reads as TGTGCCAGCAGTTTTCTTCGGGCGGGCGATAATGAAAAACTGTTTTTT. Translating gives CASSFLRAGDNEKLFF.